This T cell receptor beta chain appears in the sequencing data of a study of cytomegalovirus exposure and HLA in healthy donors. Study-wide points: In a later analysis, first-cohort TCR clusters were found to tend to co-occur in the 100 to 150 validation repertoires.

With regard to this clone: Its antigen is not identified.

Profiled with immunoSEQ multiplex PCR; TCRdb holds only in-frame clones, not every one. This sample has 150,000 to 200,000 clones, with roughly 80% found just once. The CDR3 covers 13 residues. V lost 0 bases and J lost 15; bases outside the gene matches: 6. Germline assignment: CDR1 LGHNA and CDR2 YSLEER. The V call is TRBV4-3, the J call TRBJ2-1, with TRBD2 matching 9 bases. Sequencing was performed on PBMCs. The sequence was obtained from a man aged 18 to 29 in good health and CMV-seropositive. The DNA for the CDR3 is TGCGCCAGCAGCCAAGACCCGACTAGCGGTCTGTTCTTC. It translates to CASSQDPTSGLFF.